These T cell receptor beta chains were read from a single sample in a study of T cells after posttransplantation cyclophosphamide. Assay: immunoSEQ multiplex PCR; the TCRdb copy retains only in-frame clones and omits some. Of fewer than 20,000 clones in the sample, about four fifths were seen once. Material: PBMCs, obtained nearly 450 days after allogeneic stem cell transplant with calcineurin inhibitor and methotrexate. The receptor set was obtained from a male patient aged 25-45 years who received an allogeneic stem cell transplant from an unrelated donor, was CMV-positive, and had acute and chronic GVHD. Some T cells may be supplied by the graft donor. Both conserved end residues are part of each CDR3. Fields, in order: V gene, clone size, D gene, J gene, CDR3 protein, CDR3 DNA. The D gene is left open where the match is weak. Only some rows state a clone size, as once, few, many or a class for expanded clones.

TRBV7-9	NA	TRBD2	TRBJ2-1	CASTPSGTHNEQFF	TGTGCCAGCACCCCTAGCGGGACCCACAATGAGCAGTTCTTC
TRBV30	once	NA	TRBJ1-1	CAWSSPEAFF	TGTGCCTGGAGTAGCCCTGAAGCTTTCTTT
TRBV19	NA	TRBD1	TRBJ1-1	CASSPGTGPNEAFF	TGTGCCAGTAGTCCCGGGACAGGGCCTAATGAAGCTTTCTTT
TRBV21-1	NA	NA	TRBJ2-1	CASSKVHRGRDNEQFF	TGTGCCAGCAGCAAAGTTCACAGGGGAAGGGACAATGAGCAGTTCTTC
TRBV7-6	once	NA	TRBJ1-4	CTSSQVGNEKLLF	TGTACCAGCAGCCAAGTGGGCAATGAAAAACTGCTTTTT
TRBV18	once	NA	TRBJ2-3	CASSPLTESSTDTQYF	TGTGCCAGCTCACCGTTGACAGAGTCAAGCACAGATACGCAGTATTTT
TRBV15	NA	NA	TRBJ1-2	CATSRDPQAAYGYTF	TGTGCCACCAGCAGAGATCCGCAGGCTGCCTATGGCTACACCTTC
TRBV28	NA	NA	TRBJ1-2	CASSFSDRRYGYTF	TGTGCCAGCAGTTTCTCCGACAGGAGATATGGCTACACCTTC
TRBV4-3	NA	TRBD1	TRBJ2-7	CASSQVQGAYEQYF	TGCGCCAGCAGCCAAGTACAGGGGGCCTACGAGCAGTACTTC
TRBV28	NA	NA	TRBJ1-5	CASSLWSSTALSYSNQPQHF	TGTGCCAGCAGTTTATGGAGCTCGACAGCTCTTAGTTATAGCAATCAGCCCCAGCATTTT
TRBV19	NA	TRBD1	TRBJ1-2	CASSSRRGTGQETFNYGYTF	TGTGCCAGTAGTTCCCGAAGAGGGACAGGGCAAGAAACTTTCAACTATGGCTACACCTTC
TRBV7-9	few	NA	TRBJ1-1	CASSLKGMNTEAFF	TGTGCCAGCAGCTTAAAGGGGATGAACACTGAAGCTTTCTTT
TRBV6-5	NA	NA	TRBJ1-2	CASSYRTNYGYTF	TGTGCCAGCAGTTACCGGACAAACTATGGCTACACCTTC
TRBV28	NA	NA	TRBJ2-7	CASSLQNGDEQYF	TGTGCCAGCAGTTTACAAAACGGGGACGAGCAGTACTTC
TRBV7-3	NA	TRBD1	TRBJ2-7	CASSPGQGGREQYF	TGTGCCAGCAGCCCCGGACAGGGAGGACGGGAGCAGTACTTC
TRBV25-1	NA	TRBD1	TRBJ2-3	CASMKGAADTQYF	TGTGCCAGCATGAAGGGGGCCGCAGATACGCAGTATTTT